This T cell receptor (beta chain) was observed in a study of OX40 agonist ivuxolimab in advanced cancers. Regarding the research as a whole: Ivuxolimab was an agonistic, fully human IgG2 monoclonal antibody directed against OX40 (CD134), a costimulatory receptor. Intravenous ivuxolimab was administered to patients every 2 weeks at six dose levels: 0.01, 0.1, 0.3, 1.5, 3 and 10 mg/kg. Of the roughly 54 dose-escalation patients, hepatocellular carcinoma was present in 19, melanoma in around 15, renal cell carcinoma in 9 and head and neck cancer in 9. Three dose-escalation patients achieved partial responses, one with hepatocellular carcinoma and two with cutaneous melanoma. Peripheral TCRbeta sequencing aimed to test whether ivuxolimab altered TCR sequence diversity and caused clonal T-cell expansion. The paper covers the monotherapy dose-escalation part of the phase I ivuxolimab trial, which included N ≈ 57 patients. Patients were allowed to have had prior anti-PD-1, anti-PD-L1 or anti-CTLA-4 therapy, and approximately 40% of the dose-escalation patients had previously received checkpoint inhibitors. In the dose-escalation cohort, roughly 82% of patients were male, and the mean age was roughly 56 years with a range of about 20 to 80.

Regarding this clone: Which antigen it targets is not known. Base-call qualities are not available, and no considerably larger clone is one nucleotide away.

Genomic DNA was extracted from sorted cells for sequencing of the TCRbeta CDR3 region. The immunoSEQ Assay was used for sequencing of TCRbeta CDR3 regions. TCRdb's version of the immuneACCESS table is confined to in-frame rearrangements and falls short of the full clone set. An unresolved V gene accounts for under half of the shortfall where checked; the remainder is of unknown origin. Across this sample there are about 120,000 clones, with roughly nine tenths seen only once. The top ten clonotypes cover under 0.7% of the sample. Patients with autoimmune disease history or receiving systemic immunosuppression were excluded from the trial. Peripheral blood for TCR sequencing was collected from all dose cohorts at baseline, on cycle 4 day 1, and on cycle 7 day 1. The samples were taken from a phase I, first-in-human, multicenter, open-label dose-escalation trial of ivuxolimab. Adults with locally advanced or metastatic melanoma, renal cell, hepatocellular, or head and neck squamous cell carcinoma were enrolled in the trial. Before TCR sequencing, CD4+ T cells and CD8+ T cells from peripheral blood were sorted into separate populations.

From a lookup of the germline V gene (reference sequence), CDR1 and CDR2 are GTSNPN and SVGIG. Trimming removed 3 bases from V and 5 bases from J, leaving 14 bases between the germline ends. The CDR3 starts with the cysteine, ends with the phenylalanine, and has 14 residues. The retained sequence is limited to the CDR3, 42 bases, with the frame set at the first base. The study at large found these results: At doses of 0.1 to 3.0 mg/kg, clonal expansion of both CD4+ and CD8+ T cells in blood was seen between baseline and week 6. The antigen specificity of the peripheral T cells that underwent clonal expansion was not determined. Low levels of normalized T-cell clonal expansion were also seen in some patients who did not respond. After ivuxolimab, expanded clones were on average more numerous among CD8+ T cells than among CD4+ T cells. In partial responders in the 0.1-3.0 mg/kg groups, normalized peripheral clonal expansion was found to be among the lowest, especially among CD8+ T cells.

Sequenced material: CD4+ or CD8+ T cells sorted from blood, taken in a trial of the OX40 agonist ivuxolimab. This clonotype originated in an adult with an advanced solid tumor such as melanoma, head and neck, liver or kidney cancer. This sequence uses TRBV30 and TRBJ1-5; a tentative D match to TRBD1 spans 5 bases. The CDR3 sequence is CAWSFGTRDQPQHF. Here is the DNA: TGTGCCTGGAGCTTCGGGACCAGAGATCAGCCCCAGCATTTT.